This T cell receptor (beta chain) was sequenced for a study of Graves' ophthalmopathy and Graves' hyperthyroidism. Study details: At initial diagnosis, peripheral blood was obtained, and this preceded any treatment.

This clonotype was picked up many times. Its antigen is unidentified. As the template, RNA transcripts were used to amplify TCR beta CDR3 regions. Second-round multiplex PCR came after a first-round RT-PCR that employed HTBI primers. Each CDR3 protein gets one entry after TCRdb re-called the multiplex PCR reads with MiXCR. The profile shows 300,000 to 400,000 distinct CDR3 sequences, about 18% of them singletons. Pregnant or lactating patients and those with other autoimmune diseases or uncontrolled infections were excluded. Study results and caveats: Ophthalmopathy progression was predicted with roughly 68% sensitivity and approximately 72% specificity.

The TCR was taken from an adult woman with stable Graves' hyperthyroidism. Material: peripheral blood.

In DNA, the CDR3 is TGTGCCAGCAGCTCTAACACCGGGACTAGACTTTTCAAGCAGTACTTC. Amino acids: CASSSNTGTRLFKQYF. The chain links TRBV7-2 to TRBJ2-7; 8 bases are shared with TRBD2. With V trimmed by 4 bases and J by 8 bases, 16 bases remained unmatched. The CDR3 has 16 amino acids. CDR1 and CDR2 (germline): SGHTA, FQGNSA.